These T cell receptor beta chains were read from a single sample in a study of blood T cell repertoires in COVID-19. The data were produced by immunoSEQ multiplex PCR, yet TCRdb's version contains in-frame clones alone and is incomplete. The data contain 100,000 to 150,000 clones, around nine tenths of them singletons. Sequencing was performed on peripheral blood. These TCRs come from a woman older than 75 with acute or convalescent COVID-19. The CDR3 runs from the conserved cysteine through the conserved F or W. D genes are given only for firm matches. Not all rows give a size; the values are once, few, many and, for expanded clones, a class.

TRBD1,TRBV2,-,TRBJ1-2,TGTGCCAACCGACGGGACAGGGGTCCCTATGGCTACACCTTC,CANRRDRGPYGYTF
-,TRBV20-1,-,TRBJ2-7,TGCAGTGCTAGTGGTGGGGGGGCGCGATCCTACGAGCAGTACTTC,CSASGGGARSYEQYF
-,TRBV19,-,TRBJ1-3,TGTGCCAGTAGTATGAGGATAGATGGAAACACCATATATTTT,CASSMRIDGNTIYF
TRBD2,TRBV7-8,-,TRBJ2-5,TGTGCCAGCAGCTTTACTAGCGGGGGTTACCAAGAGACCCAGTACTTC,CASSFTSGGYQETQYF
-,TRBV6-5,once,TRBJ1-2,TGTGCCAGCAGTCAGAGGGAGGGCTACACCTTC,CASSQREGYTF
-,TRBV5-1,-,TRBJ1-2,TGCGCCAGCAGCTTGGACAGAACTAACTATGGCTACACCTTC,CASSLDRTNYGYTF
-,TRBV19,once,TRBJ2-1,TGTGCCCACCCGGGCTACAATGAGCAGTTCTTC,CAHPGYNEQFF
-,TRBV19,-,TRBJ1-5,TGTGCCAGTAGTCGACGCCGGGACAACCTCAATCAGCCCCAGCATTTT,CASSRRRDNLNQPQHF
-,TRBV2,-,TRBJ1-4,TGTGCCAGCAGTGCGAACAGCCATAATGAAAAACTGTTTTTT,CASSANSHNEKLFF
-,TRBV6-5,-,TRBJ2-7,TGTGCCAGCAGTTACTCTGGGCCTTACGAGCAGTACTTC,CASSYSGPYEQYF
TRBD1,TRBV6-5,-,TRBJ1-2,TGTGCCAGCAGCCCACAGGGGGCAAACTATGGCTACACCTTC,CASSPQGANYGYTF
TRBD1,TRBV4-1,-,TRBJ2-7,TGCGCCAGCAGCCAATTGACAGGGGATCTTTACGAGCAGTACTTC,CASSQLTGDLYEQYF
TRBD1,TRBV3-1/TRBV3-2,-,TRBJ1-4,TGTGCCAGCAGCTATTCGACAGGGGGAGGAGAAAAACTGTTTTTT,CASSYSTGGGEKLFF
-,TRBV6-2/TRBV6-3,-,TRBJ1-2,TGTGCCAGCAGTGCCAGGGATGGCTACACCTTC,CASSARDGYTF
TRBD1,TRBV5-6,-,TRBJ1-1,TGTGCCAGCAACCCGACAGGGACGGACACTGAAGCTTTCTTT,CASNPTGTDTEAFF
TRBD1,TRBV7-9,-,TRBJ1-2,TGTGCCAGCTCCTCCGACCTTACAGGGGCTTGGGGCTACACCTTC,CASSSDLTGAWGYTF
-,TRBV11-2,-,TRBJ1-1,TGTGCCAGCAGCTTAAGCTTGTCATTGAACACTGAAGCTTTCTTT,CASSLSLSLNTEAFF
-,TRBV18,-,TRBJ1-2,TGTGCCAGCGAGAATCGGGGGAGTAGTGGCTACACCTTC,CASENRGSSGYTF
-,TRBV11-2,-,TRBJ1-4,TGTGCCAGCAGCTCTCCTGGGGAGAGTGAAAAACTGTTTTTT,CASSSPGESEKLFF
TRBD1,TRBV6-2/TRBV6-3,-,TRBJ2-1,TGTGCCAGCAGTAAGGACAGGGGCAATGAGCAGTTCTTC,CASSKDRGNEQFF
-,TRBV2,-,TRBJ2-5,TGTGCCAGCAGTGGTTGGCAGGGAGAGACCCAGTACTTC,CASSGWQGETQYF
-,TRBV10-3,-,TRBJ1-5,TGTGCCATCAATCGAGACTATAGCAATCAGCCCCAGCATTTT,CAINRDYSNQPQHF
-,TRBV5-4,-,TRBJ2-1,TGTGCCAGCAGCTTGGACGGGAGTAGCTACAATGAGCAGTTCTTC,CASSLDGSSYNEQFF
-,TRBV4-3,-,TRBJ2-2,TGCGCCAGCAGCCAAGCCCAGACACGTAGCGGGGAGCTGTTTTTT,CASSQAQTRSGELFF
-,TRBV3-1/TRBV3-2,-,TRBJ2-6,TGTGCCAGCAGCCCGTACGGGTCTGGGGCCAACGTCCTGACTTTC,CASSPYGSGANVLTF
-,TRBV19,-,TRBJ1-5,TGTGCCAGTAGTATAGTAGGCCAGGGGATAAGCAATCAGCCCCAGCATTTT,CASSIVGQGISNQPQHF
-,TRBV20-1,-,TRBJ2-7,TGCAGTACTGGGGGCTACTACGAGCAGTACTTC,CSTGGYYEQYF
-,TRBV27,-,TRBJ2-2,TGTGCCAGCAGTCGCGAAGGGACTTTCGCCGGGGAGCTGTTTTTT,CASSREGTFAGELFF
-,TRBV28,once,TRBJ1-1,TGTGCCAGCAGTTTCACCGGGAAACCAGGCAGGGGCACTGAAGCTTTCTTT,CASSFTGKPGRGTEAFF
TRBD1,TRBV5-1,-,TRBJ1-1,TGCGCCAGCAGCCCCCGGGGGCGACAGGGGGAAACTGAAGCTTTCTTT,CASSPRGRQGETEAFF
TRBD1,TRBV6-5,-,TRBJ2-7,TGTGCCAGCAGCACCCGGGACAGGGGGTTGATTTGGCAGTACTTC,CASSTRDRGLIWQYF
-,TRBV5-6,-,TRBJ2-3,TGTGCCAGCAGCTTGTATTCTCCGGATACGCAGTATTTT,CASSLYSPDTQYF
TRBD1,TRBV2,once,TRBJ2-7,TGTGCCAGCAGTGCTTCGGACAGGGTTCACGAGCAGTACTTC,CASSASDRVHEQYF
TRBD2,TRBV4-2,-,TRBJ2-3,TGTGCCAGCAGCCAATTTAAGGGACTAGCGGGGGCGAACACAGATACGCAGTATTTT,CASSQFKGLAGANTDTQYF
TRBD2,TRBV5-1,-,TRBJ2-5,TGCGCCAGCAGCTTGTTACTAGCGGGGGGGAGCGGAGAGACCCAGTACTTC,CASSLLLAGGSGETQYF
-,TRBV5-4,-,TRBJ2-2,TGTGCCAGCAGCTTGGCCTACCGGACAAATACCGGGGAGCTGTTTTTT,CASSLAYRTNTGELFF